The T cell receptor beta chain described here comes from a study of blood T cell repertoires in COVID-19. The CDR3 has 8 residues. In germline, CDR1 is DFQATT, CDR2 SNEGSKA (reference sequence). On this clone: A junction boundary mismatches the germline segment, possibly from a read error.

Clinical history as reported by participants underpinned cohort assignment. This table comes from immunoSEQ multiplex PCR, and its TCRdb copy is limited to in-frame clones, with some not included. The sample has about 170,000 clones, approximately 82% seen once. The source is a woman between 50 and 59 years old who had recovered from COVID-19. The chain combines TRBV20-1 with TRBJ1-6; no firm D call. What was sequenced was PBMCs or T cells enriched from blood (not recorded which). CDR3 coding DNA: TGCAGTGCTGGCCCCTTCAGCTTT. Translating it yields CSAGPFSF.